The sequence of this T cell receptor beta chain was determined in a study of T-cell memory formation after mild COVID-19. TCRdb analysed the 5' RACE reads with MiXCR anew, one entry per CDR3 protein. This sample has 200,000 to 250,000 distinct CDR3 sequences, with around 8.8% found just once. The V segment lost 5 bases and the J segment 1 base; nucleotides outside the gene matches: 13. The CDR3 has 17 residues. Germline V gives CDR1 SEHNR, CDR2 FQNEAQ (reference sequence). The sample consisted of PBMCs or a T cell subset sorted from them (not recorded which). The chain employs TRBV7-9 and TRBJ1-2, with TRBD1 matching over 7 bases. The receptor was isolated from a man aged 18 to 29 who had mild COVID-19 (a few samples of this study predate the infection). Cell type and time point are not known. The CDR3 protein is CASSPLPGQLFNYGYTF. In nucleotides, the CDR3 is TGTGCCAGCAGCCCCCTCCCGGGACAGCTTTTTAACTATGGCTACACCTTC.